This T cell receptor beta chain originates from a study of human T cells and chemical hapten exposure. Study observations and caveats: While controls formed fewer of them, expanded TCRs formed significantly more large CDR3 similarity clusters. Once DPC sensitization occurred, TCRs above 1 in 1000 frequency showed no change.

This clonotype was counted between two and nine times. Its target is not known. Time point reported: patch test 1, 2 weeks after DPC sensitization. The sample's treatment: therapeutic diphenylcyclopropenone sensitization with weekly scalp DPC. Whole blood that had not been fractionated was the source of extracted total RNA. Individual cDNA molecules had unique molecular identifiers attached to them by the library. Each CDR3 protein is one row after TCRdb ran MiXCR on the RACE reads. The sample holds a few hundred thousand distinct CDR3 sequences; more than 4.5% are singletons and the top ten take 2% to 2.5%. Germline lookup yields CDR1 SGHRS and CDR2 YFSETQ. The CDR3 consists of 13 residues. Trimming removed 2 bases at V and 4 bases at J, with 9 bases between.

V is TRBV5-1 and J is TRBJ1-1; D is undetermined. Material: whole blood, obtained in connection with sensitization to the hapten diphenylcyclopropenone (DPC). The sequence came from a woman aged 45 to 65 with alopecia areata. Some clones in this sample may be carry-over from other donors' samples. The CDR3 sequence: CASSLDPVTEAFF. CDR3 nucleotides: TGCGCCAGCAGCTTAGACCCCGTCACTGAAGCTTTCTTT.